This T cell receptor (beta chain) was profiled in a study of T cell repertoires in chronic hepatitis B (dated by TCRdb to the late 2010s). Its CDR3 holds 14 amino acids, cysteine through phenylalanine. Of the read, only the CDR3 DNA is kept; its 42 bases are in frame from base 1. CDR1 is given as GTSNPN and CDR2 as SVGIG, both from the germline V gene (reference sequence). V was cut back by 3 bases and J by 7 bases, leaving a gap of 15 bases between them. The library relied on the immunoSEQ multiplex PCR assay. TCRdb mirrors the immuneACCESS table, restricted to in-frame sequences. Some clones are absent from its copies; in checked studies, under half trace to an unresolved V gene, and the reason for the others is unknown. The sample contains approximately 600 clones, about four fifths of them found a single time. Almost 30% of the sample is taken by the ten largest. Regarding this clone: Its antigen is still unknown. The sample holds no much larger clone one base away, and base qualities are not on file.

Sequenced material: total CD8+ T cells from PBMCs. The receptor's source is a human donor with chronic hepatitis B virus infection. The V and J segments used are TRBV30 and TRBJ1-4, with no confident D gene call. The DNA is as follows: TGTGCCTGGAGCTCCGACCAGGAGAGTGAAAAACTGTTTTTT. Its amino acids are CAWSSDQESEKLFF. Here the CDR3 is joined to the reference TRBV30 and TRBJ1-4 genes, and the full variable domain is: SQTIHQWPATLVQPVGSPLSLECTVEGTSNPNLYWYRQAAGRGLQLLFYSVGIGQISSEVPQNLSASRPQDRQFILSSKKLLLSDSGFYLCAWSSDQESEKLFFGSGTQLSVL.